The sequence of this T cell receptor beta chain was determined in a study of CD8 T cells in Susac syndrome. Through negative isolation, CD4+ and CD8+ T cells were obtained, while TEMRA cells were enriched using FACS. Of note for this clonotype: Its antigen is unidentified.

Germline values: CDR1 SGHDN, CDR2 FVKESK. V was pared by 6 bases and J by 0 bases, with 12 bases between. CDR3 length equals 16 residues. Random-hexamer reverse transcription was applied to roughly 0.45 to 1 ug RNA. The method of amplification for TCR beta CDR3 was immunoSEQ multiplex PCR, covering 54 Vbeta and 13 Jbeta. TCRdb passed the immunoSEQ multiplex PCR reads through MiXCR, listing each CDR3 protein once. Among about 400,000 distinct CDR3 sequences listed, around 83% were seen once. General study points: The study conceded that its TCR sequencing and HLA analysis involved relatively few individuals.

The clonotype comes from a human donor with multiple sclerosis. Sequenced: CD8+ T cells from PBMCs. V gene TRBV14 combines with J gene TRBJ2-6; D is unclear. CDR3 sequence reads: CASSTLSGSGANVLTF. The CDR3 DNA reads as TGTGCCAGCAGTACTCTTTCGGGCTCTGGGGCCAACGTCCTGACTTTC. Variable domain in full (rest from reference TRBV14 and TRBJ2-6): EAGVTQFPSHSVIEKGQTVTLRCDPISGHDNLYWYRRVMGKEIKFLLHFVKESKQDESGMPNNRFLAERTGGTYSTLKVQPAELEDSGVYFCASSTLSGSGANVLTFGAGSRLTVL.